These 9 T cell receptor beta chains were sequenced from one sample in a study of T cell responses to AZD1222 COVID-19 vaccine. Measured with immunoSEQ multiplex PCR; TCRdb has only the in-frame clones, and not every one. The table shows some 150,000 clones, with approximately 90% occurring only once. The source material was peripheral blood, sampled after recovery from COVID-19. The source is an adult who had recovered from COVID-19.

This clone was seen a handful of times. The chain couples TRBV19 to TRBJ1-2; D gene uncertain. This CDR3 spans 15 amino acids. Trimming took off 1 base at V and 4 bases at J, with 13 bases between the two ends. CDR1 LNHDA and CDR2 SQIVND come from the germline V gene (reference sequence). In DNA form, the CDR3 reads TGTGCCAGTAGTATAGGGCATACCACCTCCTATGGCTACACCTTC. Its protein is CASSIGHTTSYGYTF.

This clone was seen a handful of times. V gene TRBV6-5 combines with J gene TRBJ1-1, with 7 bases aligning to TRBD1. This CDR3 comprises 15 residues. CDR1 is MNHEY, CDR2 SVGAGI, per germline. The trim removed 5 bases at V and 1 base at J, leaving 7 bases unmatched. As DNA, the CDR3 is TGTGCCAGCAGTAATGACAGGGTTGAGAACACTGAAGCTTTCTTT. Encoded protein: CASSNDRVENTEAFF.

The V and J genes are TRBV12-5 and TRBJ1-2; TRBD1 is a possible D gene (5 bases). This CDR3 is 14 amino acids long. Germline V gene data show CDR1 as LGHNT and CDR2 as FRNRAP. The germline V and J ends were trimmed by 2 bases and 7 bases, with 14 bases remaining between them. The CDR3 DNA follows: TGTGCTAGTGGTTTGTTCCGGGGGGAGGTTGGCTACACCTTC. Translating gives CASGLFRGEVGYTF.

The chain joins TRBV7-9 to TRBJ2-2; D might be TRBD1 (6 bases). Germline loops: CDR1 SEHNR, CDR2 FQNEAQ (reference sequence). The CDR3 has 15 residues. Deletions cut 5 bases from V and 5 bases from J, with 15 bases between. DNA for the CDR3: TGTGCCAGCAGCCCACCACTGCAGGGGACCGGGGAGCTGTTTTTT. Its protein is CASSPPLQGTGELFF.

This clone was seen a handful of times. The rearrangement uses TRBV6-1 and TRBJ1-2; D is perhaps TRBD1 (6 bases). The CDR3 runs 15 residues. The V gene lost 2 bases and the J gene lost 4 bases, with 14 bases spanning the gap. Germline V gene lookup returns CDR1 MNHNS and CDR2 SASEGT. The CDR3 is CASSEYPQGGYGYTF. CDR3 nucleotide sequence: TGTGCCAGCAGTGAATACCCACAGGGAGGCTATGGCTACACCTTC.

The V call is TRBV7-6, the J call TRBJ2-5; D gene ambiguous. Germline V gives CDR1 SGHVS, CDR2 FNYEAQ. Deletions cut 1 base from V and 0 bases from J, with 6 bases between. The CDR3 totals 14 residues. The CDR3: CASSLVTNQETQYF. In DNA form, the CDR3 reads TGTGCCAGCAGCTTAGTAACTAACCAAGAGACCCAGTACTTC.

The chain carries TRBV6-5 and TRBJ2-7, with D possibly being TRBD1 or TRBD2 (5 bases each). The V end was cut by 6 bases, the J end by 7 bases, with 19 bases between. CDR3 length: 14 amino acids. Germline V gene lookup returns CDR1 MNHEY and CDR2 SVGAGI. CDR3 in amino acids: CASSEGGTRLEQYF. The CDR3 DNA sequence: TGTGCCAGCAGCGAGGGTGGGACGCGCCTTGAGCAGTACTTC.

The chain employs TRBV7-4 and TRBJ1-6; no definite D call. Trimming left V 4 bases short and J 14 bases short, with 6 bases between. This CDR3 is 10 amino acids long. The germline V gene has CDR1 SGHVT and CDR2 SQSDAQ. CDR3 region: CASSCWALHF. The CDR3 bases are TGTGCCAGCAGCTGCTGGGCCCTCCACTTT.

V gene TRBV27 combines with J gene TRBJ1-4; weak D call: TRBD1 (5 bases). The germline V and J ends were trimmed by 2 bases and 8 bases, with 12 bases remaining between them. The germline V gene has CDR1 MNHEY and CDR2 SMNVEV (reference sequence). The CDR3 contains 14 residues. The CDR3: CASSLGGFREKLFF. Written as DNA, the CDR3 is TGTGCCAGCAGTTTAGGGGGTTTTAGGGAAAAACTGTTTTTT.